The clone carrying this TCR beta chain was counted many times. Its specificity is unknown. This specimen belongs to a study of T cells in Graves' hyperthyroidism and ophthalmopathy. TCR beta CDR3 regions were amplified from RNA. A first-round RT-PCR of the TCR CDR3 used the HTBI primer set. From the multiplex PCR reads, TCRdb called clonotypes with MiXCR, one entry per CDR3 protein. The repertoire holds about 480,000 distinct CDR3 sequences, with approximately 14% as singletons. Source material for PBMCs was about 11 ml fresh peripheral blood. Findings and limits, study-wide: Most thyroid clonotypes with frequency above 0.001 were detected in blood. Model output signaled ophthalmopathy a median around 5.9 months ahead of onset.

V lost 2 bases, J lost 0 bases, and 10 bases lay in between. The CDR3 spans 15 residues. Germline lookup yields CDR1 SGHDN and CDR2 FVKESK. The TCR comes from a woman under 30 with Graves' hyperthyroidism. The sample consisted of blood. The J gene is TRBJ1-2, the V gene TRBV14; possible D gene TRBD1, 6 bases. In DNA form, the CDR3 reads TGTGCCAGCAGCCAAAGGGGACAAGCTAACTATGGCTACACCTTC. It translates to CASSQRGQANYGYTF. Full variable domain (outside the CDR3, taken from reference TRBV14 and TRBJ1-2): EAGVTQFPSHSVIEKGQTVTLRCDPISGHDNLYWYRRVMGKEIKFLLHFVKESKQDESGMPNNRFLAERTGGTYSTLKVQPAELEDSGVYFCASSQRGQANYGYTFGSGTRLTVV.